These 27 T cell receptor beta chains came from one sample sequenced in a study of blood T cell repertoires in COVID-19. Using immunoSEQ multiplex PCR, the repertoire was profiled, and TCRdb retains in-frame clones only, with some absent. The sample shows 99,000 or so clones, approximately 80% of them seen only once. The sequencing input was peripheral blood. The receptors stem from an elderly woman with active or convalescent COVID-19.

The genes are TRBV27 and TRBJ1-1, with unresolved D. The length of the CDR3 is 13 residues. The V gene's germline CDR1 is MNHEY and CDR2 SMNVEV (reference sequence). Trimming left V 5 bases short and J 6 bases short, with 13 bases between. This CDR3 reads CASSHTEMSEAFF. The DNA for the CDR3 is TGTGCCAGCAGTCATACAGAGATGTCTGAAGCTTTCTTT.

This chain links TRBV28 with TRBJ1-5, with D uncertain. V was cut by 2 bases and J by 8 bases, with 13 bases left in between. CDR1 and CDR2 (germline): MDHEN, SYDVKM. The CDR3 has 14 residues. CDR3 in DNA: TGTGCCAGCAGTTTAATGCGGGAATTGGAGCCCCAGCATTTT. The encoded protein is CASSLMRELEPQHF.

About this clone itself: One end of the junction does not line up with germline, which may come from a read error. The J gene is TRBJ2-1, the V gene TRBV7-7; 7 bases align to TRBD2. Germline V gene data show CDR1 as SSHAT and CDR2 as FNYEAQ (reference sequence). This CDR3 comprises 15 residues. CDR3 residues: CASSVGGTRKDEQFF. The CDR3 DNA is TGTGCTAGCAGCGTCGGGGGGACGCGAAAGGATGAGCAGTTCTTC.

The V gene is TRBV11-2, the J gene TRBJ2-7; D ambiguous. The germline V gene has CDR1 SGHAT and CDR2 FQNNGV. The V end was cut by 5 bases, the J end by 2 bases, with 13 bases between. The CDR3 contains 14 residues. CDR3 loop: CASSPRVGAYEQYF. The CDR3 region has the DNA TGTGCCAGCAGCCCTCGGGTAGGCGCCTACGAGCAGTACTTC.

The J gene is TRBJ1-5, the V gene TRBV4-3; D possibly corresponds to TRBD1 (5 bases). The V end was cut by 1 base, the J end by 3 bases, with 7 bases between. Per germline, CDR1 LGHNA and CDR2 YSLEER. The CDR3 contains 14 residues. CDR3: CASSQGQLNQPQHF. CDR3 sequence (DNA): TGCGCCAGCAGCCAAGGACAGCTCAATCAGCCCCAGCATTTT.

DNA for the CDR3: TGTGCCAGCAGCTGGGGAAAACCCCAGGGAACCAACTCACCCCTCCACTTT. It yields the protein CASSWGKPQGTNSPLHF. The chain combines TRBV7-2 with TRBJ1-6; D is perhaps TRBD1 (5 bases). The germline V gene encodes CDR1 SGHTA and CDR2 FQGNSA. V dropped 4 bases and J dropped 10 bases, with 23 bases sitting between them. The CDR3 covers 17 residues.

The rearrangement joins TRBV27 to TRBJ1-1; D is ambiguous. Germline lookup yields CDR1 MNHEY and CDR2 SMNVEV (reference sequence). This CDR3 spans 15 amino acids. V was cut by 6 bases and J by 0 bases, with 14 bases left in between. The CDR3 spells CASRAASVMNTEAFF. The DNA for the CDR3 is TGTGCCAGCAGGGCGGCGTCGGTCATGAACACTGAAGCTTTCTTT.

This rearrangement joins TRBV30 to TRBJ1-3; perhaps TRBD1 as D (5 bases). The CDR3 is 17 residues long. CDR1 is GTSNPN, CDR2 SVGIG, per germline (reference sequence). V was shortened by 5 bases and J by 0 bases, with 20 bases between the two germline ends. CDR3 in amino acids: CAWSFTGVSLSGNTIYF. The CDR3 nucleotides read TGTGCCTGGTCTTTCACGGGGGTTTCTCTCTCTGGAAACACCATATATTTT. Together with reference TRBV30 and TRBJ1-3, the CDR3 gives the full variable domain: SQTIHQWPATLVQPVGSPLSLECTVEGTSNPNLYWYRQAAGRGLQLLFYSVGIGQISSEVPQNLSASRPQDRQFILSSKKLLLSDSGFYLCAWSFTGVSLSGNTIYFGEGSWLTVV.

The rearrangement links TRBV9 to TRBJ2-2; 7 bases line up with TRBD2. The germline V gene encodes CDR1 SGDLS and CDR2 YYNGEE. V gave up 3 bases and J gave up 4 bases; unmatched junction bases: 0. The CDR3 is 13 amino acids. The CDR3 here is CASSASGTGELFF. DNA of the CDR3: TGTGCCAGCAGCGCTAGCGGCACCGGGGAGCTGTTTTTT.

The chain has TRBV9 and TRBJ2-1; perhaps TRBD2 as D (7 bases). V lost 4 bases, J lost 6 bases, and 20 bases lay in between. Per the germline V gene, CDR1 is SGDLS and CDR2 is YYNGEE. The CDR3 runs to 16 residues. The CDR3 bases are TGTGCCAGCAGCCCACAAGGAGGGGGGGCTCTCAATGAGCAGTTCTTC. This codes for CASSPQGGGALNEQFF.

The chain uses TRBV9 and TRBJ1-6; D perhaps matches TRBD1 (6 bases). With 4 bases removed from V and 4 bases from J, the gap between germline ends came to 15 bases. Germline CDR1 SGDLS, CDR2 YYNGEE. The CDR3 contains 16 residues. The CDR3 coding sequence is TGTGCCAGCAGCCCTGGACAGAGGGAATATAATTCACCCCTCCACTTT. This translates into CASSPGQREYNSPLHF.

The chain has TRBV5-8 and TRBJ1-1; no firm D call. CDR1 and CDR2 (germline): SGHTS, YDEGEE. V lost 1 base and J lost 1, with 8 bases in between. CDR3 length equals 14 residues. The CDR3 protein is CASSLWAGNTEAFF. As DNA, the CDR3 is TGTGCCAGCAGCTTGTGGGCCGGGAACACTGAAGCTTTCTTT.

The V call is TRBV6-2 or TRBV6-3, the J call TRBJ1-6, with 8 positions matching TRBD1. Germline-derived CDR1 and CDR2 are MNHEY and SVGEGT. CDR3 length: 14 amino acids. The J segment lost 10 bases and the V segment lost 5 bases, leaving 7 bases of the junction unmatched. CDR3 DNA sequence: TGTGCCAGCAGTCCGGACAGGGAGCGGTCACCCCTCCACTTT. Residues: CASSPDRERSPLHF.

The chain links TRBV5-8 to TRBJ2-5, with 7 bases that match TRBD1. The J segment lost 1 base and the V segment lost 4 bases, leaving 4 bases of the junction unmatched. Germline CDR1 is SGHTS and CDR2 is YDEGEE. CDR3 size: 14 residues. CDR3 coding DNA: TGTGCCAGCAGCGGGGGACAGACCCAAGAGACCCAGTACTTC. Translating it yields CASSGGQTQETQYF.

The chain joins TRBV10-3 to TRBJ1-4, with a tentative D call TRBD1 (5 bases). V lost 0 bases to trimming and J lost 8 bases, with 13 bases between them. CDR3 size: 15 residues. The germline V gene encodes CDR1 ENHRY and CDR2 SYGVKD. The CDR3 sequence: CAISESAGSAEKLFF. In DNA form, the CDR3 reads TGTGCCATCAGTGAGTCGGCAGGGTCGGCCGAAAAACTGTTTTTT.

The chain has TRBV9 and TRBJ2-5; 7 bases are shared with TRBD1. V was clipped by 0 bases and J by 3 bases; unmatched bases: 2. Germline V gene data show CDR1 as SGDLS and CDR2 as YYNGEE. CDR3 size: 14 residues. The CDR3 spells CASSVGQGKETQYF. The CDR3 DNA sequence: TGTGCCAGCAGCGTAGGACAGGGAAAAGAGACCCAGTACTTC.

The chain recombines TRBV6-5 with TRBJ1-6; D remains unclear. The CDR3 covers 12 residues. CDR1 is MNHEY and CDR2 is SVGAGI in the germline V gene. With 2 bases removed from V and 9 bases from J, the gap between germline ends came to 5 bases. CDR3 DNA sequence: TGTGCCAGCAGTTACGAGGGTTCACCCCTCCACTTT. This translates into CASSYEGSPLHF.

A few counts support this clone. The chain joins TRBV5-6 to TRBJ2-5, with D tentatively TRBD1 (5 bases). The CDR3 has 13 amino acids. Trimming shortened V by 0 bases and J by 2 bases, and 5 bases separated the two germline ends. CDR1 and CDR2 from the germline V gene are SGHDT and YYEEEE. The CDR3: CASSLGQQETQYF. DNA for the CDR3: TGTGCCAGCAGCTTGGGACAGCAAGAGACCCAGTACTTC.

The sample holds a few counts of this clone. V gene TRBV9 combines with J gene TRBJ2-7, with a weak D call TRBD1 (6 bases). V lost 0 bases, J lost 7 bases, and 11 bases lay in between. The CDR3 has 13 residues. Germline V lookup: CDR1 SGDLS, CDR2 YYNGEE. The CDR3 nucleotides are TGTGCCAGCAGCGTAGTTTCGAGGGGGGAGCAGTACTTC. It is translated as CASSVVSRGEQYF.

This clone was detected a few times. CDR3 in amino acids: CASSPDRVAEAFF. In DNA, the CDR3 is TGTGCCAGCAGCCCGGACAGGGTCGCTGAAGCTTTCTTT. The chain has TRBV5-4 and TRBJ1-1; the match to TRBD1 covers 8 bases. Trimming removed 4 bases from V and 6 bases from J; junction bases left unmatched: 5. The CDR3 consists of 13 residues. The germline gives CDR1 SGHNT, CDR2 YYREEE (reference sequence). The variable domain in full, with the rest retrieved from reference TRBV5-4 and TRBJ1-1, is ETGVTQSPTHLIKTRGQQVTLRCSSQSGHNTVSWYQQALGQGPQFIFQYYREEENGRGNFPPRFSGLQFPNYSSELNVNALELDDSALYLCASSPDRVAEAFFGQGTRLTVV.

The chain is built from TRBV7-9 and TRBJ1-2; D is perhaps TRBD1 (6 bases). CDR1 is SEHNR and CDR2 is FQNEAQ in the germline V gene (reference sequence). V was pared by 4 bases and J by 0 bases, with 12 bases between. The CDR3 runs to 15 residues. The CDR3, as DNA: TGTGCCAGCAGCTACTCGGACAGCACTAACTATGGCTACACCTTC. Protein: CASSYSDSTNYGYTF.

The chain has TRBV28 and TRBJ1-1; possible D gene TRBD1, 6 bases. The CDR3 is made up of 15 amino acids. CDR1 is MDHEN and CDR2 is SYDVKM in the germline V gene. V lost 8 bases and J lost 11, with 27 bases in between. The CDR3 here is CASLASSRQAGAAFF. The DNA for the CDR3 is TGTGCCAGCCTCGCCTCCTCTCGACAAGCAGGGGCCGCTTTCTTT. Full variable domain (rest looked up from reference TRBV28 and TRBJ1-1): DVKVTQSSRYLVKRTGEKVFLECVQDMDHENMFWYRQDPGLGLRLIYFSYDVKMKEKGDIPEGYSVSREKKERFSLILESASTNQTSMYLCASLASSRQAGAAFFGQGTRLTVV.

V usage is TRBV5-1 and J usage is TRBJ2-3; D is uncertain. Germline V gives CDR1 SGHRS, CDR2 YFSETQ. The V end lost 3 bases, the J end lost 5 bases, and 13 bases lay between the germline ends. This CDR3 has 14 residues. The CDR3 coding sequence is TGCGCCAGCAGCTCCCCTAGAGCTGAAGATACGCAGTATTTT. Amino acid sequence: CASSSPRAEDTQYF. Together with reference TRBV5-1 and TRBJ2-3, the CDR3 gives the full variable domain: KAGVTQTPRYLIKTRGQQVTLSCSPISGHRSVSWYQQTPGQGLQFLFEYFSETQRNKGNFPGRFSGRQFSNSRSEMNVSTLELGDSALYLCASSSPRAEDTQYFGPGTRLTVL.

The chain recombines TRBV27 with TRBJ2-7; D is possibly TRBD1 (6 bases). This CDR3 contains 14 residues. Trimming removed 2 bases at V and 2 bases at J, with 10 bases between. The germline gives CDR1 MNHEY, CDR2 SMNVEV (reference sequence). CDR3 residues: CASSLVGGPYEQYF. CDR3 in DNA: TGTGCCAGCAGTTTAGTAGGGGGTCCCTACGAGCAGTACTTC.

This chain links TRBV6-6 with TRBJ1-5; weak D call: TRBD1 (5 bases). This CDR3 spans 12 amino acids. The germline CDR1 and CDR2 sequences are MNHNY and SVGAGI (reference sequence). V was clipped by 4 bases and J by 7 bases, with 8 bases between them. The DNA for the CDR3 is TGTGCCAGCAGTTCTCAGGGCCAGCCCCAGCATTTT. As protein: CASSSQGQPQHF.

This clone showed up just once. This sequence joins TRBV9 and TRBJ1-5; 7 bases align to TRBD1. V lost 0 bases and J lost 0; bases outside the gene matches: 3. Germline V gives CDR1 SGDLS, CDR2 YYNGEE. This CDR3 contains 16 residues. The CDR3 loop is CASSVGAGGSNQPQHF. The CDR3 region has the DNA TGTGCCAGCAGCGTAGGGGCAGGGGGTAGCAATCAGCCCCAGCATTTT.

This clone was seen just once. The chain joins TRBV5-5 to TRBJ1-5; 7 bases are a match to TRBD1. The CDR3 covers 15 residues. The J segment lost 2 bases and the V segment lost 4 bases, leaving 6 bases of the junction unmatched. Germline values: CDR1 SGHKS, CDR2 YYEKEE (reference sequence). The CDR3 protein is CASSRTGDGNQPQHF. CDR3 DNA sequence: TGTGCCAGCAGCAGAACAGGGGATGGCAATCAGCCCCAGCATTTT.